This T cell receptor (beta chain) came from a study of human T cells and chemical hapten exposure. Study-wide results and limits: TCRs at a frequency above 1 in 1000 stayed unchanged with DPC sensitization.

The CDR3 is 13 amino acids. Per the germline V gene, CDR1 is DFQATT and CDR2 is SNEGSKA (reference sequence). Unmatched junction bases numbered 5, after V lost 5 bases and J lost 4 bases. In the authors' methods: The median was around 91,000 TCRs per sample, ranging roughly 23,224 to 750,000. TCRdb used MiXCR to reprocess the 5' RACE reads, holding one entry per CDR3 protein. These V and J calls originate from TCRdb's pipeline instead of the authors' own analysis. The profile shows 70,000 to 85,000 distinct CDR3 sequences, 15% to 20% of them singletons. This clonotype came up a few times. The antigen is not known. Whole blood that had not been fractionated was the source of extracted total RNA.

The receptor was derived from a female donor in good health. The chain recombines TRBV20-1 with TRBJ2-7; TRBD1 agrees at 10 bases. The CDR3 here is CSASLGQGYEQYF. In DNA, the CDR3 is TGCAGTGCTTCCCTGGGACAGGGGTACGAGCAGTACTTC.